Detailed here is one T cell receptor beta chain. The antigen remains unidentified. The V gene lost 6 bases and the J gene lost 4 bases, with 16 bases spanning the gap. The germline V gene encodes CDR1 SGHKS and CDR2 YYEKEE (reference sequence). CDR3 length equals 14 residues. Sequencing was performed with immunoSEQ multiplex PCR; in TCRdb, only in-frame clones are kept and a portion is missing. The sample lists about 75,000 clones; 90% were seen once. The sample originates from a study of OX40 agonist ivuxolimab in advanced cancers. Study-level results: Among the lowest peripheral clonal expansion occurred in 0.1-3.0 mg/kg partial responders.

The source of this sequence is an adult with an advanced solid tumor such as melanoma, head and neck, liver or kidney cancer. The chain recombines TRBV5-5 with TRBJ2-5, with D perhaps TRBD2 (6 bases). The material sequenced was CD4+ or CD8+ T cells sorted from blood, taken in a trial of the OX40 agonist ivuxolimab. The CDR3 coding sequence is TGTGCCAGCATACTTCTGGGAGGTTTAGAGACCCAGTACTTC. Its protein product is CASILLGGLETQYF.